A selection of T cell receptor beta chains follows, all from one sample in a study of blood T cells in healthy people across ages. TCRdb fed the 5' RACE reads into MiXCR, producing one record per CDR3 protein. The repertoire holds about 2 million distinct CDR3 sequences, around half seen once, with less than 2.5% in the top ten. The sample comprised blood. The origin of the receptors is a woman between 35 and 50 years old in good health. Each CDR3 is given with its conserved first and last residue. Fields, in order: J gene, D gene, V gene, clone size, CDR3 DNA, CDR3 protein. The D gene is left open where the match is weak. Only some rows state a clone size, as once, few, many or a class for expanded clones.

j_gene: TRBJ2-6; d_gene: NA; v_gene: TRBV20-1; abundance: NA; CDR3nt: TGCAGTGCTAAACAGGAATCTGGGGCCAACGTCCTGACTTTC; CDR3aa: CSAKQESGANVLTF
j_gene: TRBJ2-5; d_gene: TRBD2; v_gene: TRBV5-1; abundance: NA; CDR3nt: TGCGCCAGCAGCTCCGGGACTAGCTTTGATGAGCAGTACTTC; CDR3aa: CASSSGTSFDEQYF
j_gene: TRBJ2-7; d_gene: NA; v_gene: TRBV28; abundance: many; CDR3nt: TGTGCCAGCAGACCCGGGACGGAATCCTACGAGCAGTACTTC; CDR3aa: CASRPGTESYEQYF
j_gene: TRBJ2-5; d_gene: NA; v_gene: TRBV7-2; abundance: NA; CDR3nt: TGTGCCAGCGCTTGGACGGAGACCCAGTACTTC; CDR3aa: CASAWTETQYF
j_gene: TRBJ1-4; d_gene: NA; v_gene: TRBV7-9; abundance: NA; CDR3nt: TGTGCCAGCAGCTATAGGGCCGGGACCGGCCTCTCCCCGGGTGAAAAACTGTTTTTT; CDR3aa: CASSYRAGTGLSPGEKLFF
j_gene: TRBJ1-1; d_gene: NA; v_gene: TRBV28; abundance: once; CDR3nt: TGTGCCACCGTGACGGGTATGAACACTGAAGCTTTCTTT; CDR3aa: CATVTGMNTEAFF
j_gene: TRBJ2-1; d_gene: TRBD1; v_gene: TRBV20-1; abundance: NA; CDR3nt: TGCAGTACTAGTCCAATTGACAGGGGCACCGGCAATGAGCAGTTCTTC; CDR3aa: CSTSPIDRGTGNEQFF
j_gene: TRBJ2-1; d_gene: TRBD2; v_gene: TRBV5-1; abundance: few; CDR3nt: TGCGCCAGCAGCTTGACTAGCGGGGGGGCGGCCTACAATGAGCAGTTCTTC; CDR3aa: CASSLTSGGAAYNEQFF
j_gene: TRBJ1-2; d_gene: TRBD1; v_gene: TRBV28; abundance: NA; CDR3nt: TGTGCCAGCAACGCAGGGGGCTATGGCTACACCTTC; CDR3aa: CASNAGGYGYTF
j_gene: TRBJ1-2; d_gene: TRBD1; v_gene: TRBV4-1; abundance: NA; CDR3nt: TGCGCCAGCAGCCAAGGGGACAGTACTAACTATGGCTACACCTTC; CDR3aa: CASSQGDSTNYGYTF
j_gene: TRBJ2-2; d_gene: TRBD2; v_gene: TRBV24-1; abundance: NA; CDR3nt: TGTGCCACCAGTGGGGCTAGCGGGGTAACCGGGGAGCTGTTTTTT; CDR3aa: CATSGASGVTGELFF
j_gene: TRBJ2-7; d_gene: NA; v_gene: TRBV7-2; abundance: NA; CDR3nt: TGTGCCAGCAGCTTATTTGCAGGTGTAAGGGAGCAGTACTTC; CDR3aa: CASSLFAGVREQYF
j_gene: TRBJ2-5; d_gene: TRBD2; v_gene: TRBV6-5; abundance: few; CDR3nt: TGTGCCAGCAGTTACTCCTCCGTATCGGGGGGACAAGAGACCCAGTACTTC; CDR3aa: CASSYSSVSGGQETQYF
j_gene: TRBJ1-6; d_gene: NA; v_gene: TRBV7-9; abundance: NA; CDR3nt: TGTGCCAGCAGCTTGGGGACTTACTCACCCCTCCACTTT; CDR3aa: CASSLGTYSPLHF
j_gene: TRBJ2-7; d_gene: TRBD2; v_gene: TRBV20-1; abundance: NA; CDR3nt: TGCAGTGCTAGGCTAGCGGGCCGGCGCTCCTACGAGCAGTACTTC; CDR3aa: CSARLAGRRSYEQYF
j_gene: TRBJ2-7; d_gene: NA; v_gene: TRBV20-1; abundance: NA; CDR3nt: TGCAGTGCTACACCTCGAGCTAGCGTTTACGAGCAGTACTTC; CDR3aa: CSATPRASVYEQYF
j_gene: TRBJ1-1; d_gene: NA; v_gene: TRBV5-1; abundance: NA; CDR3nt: TGCGCCAGCAGCTTGGCGCGGGGAGATAACACTGAAGCTTTCTTT; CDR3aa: CASSLARGDNTEAFF
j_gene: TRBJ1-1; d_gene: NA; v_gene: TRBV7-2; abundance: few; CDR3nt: TGTGCCAGCAGCTTAGGCGTCAGGGTCACTGAAGCTTTCTTT; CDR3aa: CASSLGVRVTEAFF
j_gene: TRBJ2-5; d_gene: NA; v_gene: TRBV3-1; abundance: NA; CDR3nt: TGTGCCAGCCGACAGAGGAACCAAGAGACCCAGTACTTC; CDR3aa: CASRQRNQETQYF
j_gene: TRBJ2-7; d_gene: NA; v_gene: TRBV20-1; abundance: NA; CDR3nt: TGCAGTGCTAGAGAGCCCGGACAGCTTTTACGCGAGCAGTACTTC; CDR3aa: CSAREPGQLLREQYF
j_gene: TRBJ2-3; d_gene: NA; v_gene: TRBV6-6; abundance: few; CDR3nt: TGTGCCAGCAGTGCCCGCCGTCAGGGCACAGATACGCAGTATTTT; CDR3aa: CASSARRQGTDTQYF
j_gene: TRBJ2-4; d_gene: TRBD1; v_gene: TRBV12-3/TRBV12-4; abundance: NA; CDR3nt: TGTGCCAGCAGTTTCTCAGGACAGGGTTTTCGGAACATTCAGTACTTC; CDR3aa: CASSFSGQGFRNIQYF
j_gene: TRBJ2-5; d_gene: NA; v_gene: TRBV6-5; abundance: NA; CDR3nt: TGTGCCAGCAGTTCGACAGTTCTCCAAGAGACCCAGTACTTC; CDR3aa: CASSSTVLQETQYF
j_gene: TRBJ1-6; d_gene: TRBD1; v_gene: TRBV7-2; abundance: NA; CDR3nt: TGTGCCAGCAGCATAGACAGGGTTGGTAATTCACCCCTCCACTTT; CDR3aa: CASSIDRVGNSPLHF
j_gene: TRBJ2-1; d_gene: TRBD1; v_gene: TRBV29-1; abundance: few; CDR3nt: TGCAGCGTTGAATTCAGGGGACAGGGGCGAAACAATGAGCAGTTCTTC; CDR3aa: CSVEFRGQGRNNEQFF
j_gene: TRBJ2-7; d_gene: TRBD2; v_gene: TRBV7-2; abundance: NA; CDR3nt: TGTGCCAGCAGCTTAGATGGCGGGGGGTCCTCCTACGAGCAGTACTTC; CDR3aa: CASSLDGGGSSYEQYF
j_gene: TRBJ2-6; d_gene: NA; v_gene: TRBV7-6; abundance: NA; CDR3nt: TGTGCCAGCAGCCAAACCGGGGGCCTCTCTGGGGCCAACGTCCTGACTTTC; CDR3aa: CASSQTGGLSGANVLTF